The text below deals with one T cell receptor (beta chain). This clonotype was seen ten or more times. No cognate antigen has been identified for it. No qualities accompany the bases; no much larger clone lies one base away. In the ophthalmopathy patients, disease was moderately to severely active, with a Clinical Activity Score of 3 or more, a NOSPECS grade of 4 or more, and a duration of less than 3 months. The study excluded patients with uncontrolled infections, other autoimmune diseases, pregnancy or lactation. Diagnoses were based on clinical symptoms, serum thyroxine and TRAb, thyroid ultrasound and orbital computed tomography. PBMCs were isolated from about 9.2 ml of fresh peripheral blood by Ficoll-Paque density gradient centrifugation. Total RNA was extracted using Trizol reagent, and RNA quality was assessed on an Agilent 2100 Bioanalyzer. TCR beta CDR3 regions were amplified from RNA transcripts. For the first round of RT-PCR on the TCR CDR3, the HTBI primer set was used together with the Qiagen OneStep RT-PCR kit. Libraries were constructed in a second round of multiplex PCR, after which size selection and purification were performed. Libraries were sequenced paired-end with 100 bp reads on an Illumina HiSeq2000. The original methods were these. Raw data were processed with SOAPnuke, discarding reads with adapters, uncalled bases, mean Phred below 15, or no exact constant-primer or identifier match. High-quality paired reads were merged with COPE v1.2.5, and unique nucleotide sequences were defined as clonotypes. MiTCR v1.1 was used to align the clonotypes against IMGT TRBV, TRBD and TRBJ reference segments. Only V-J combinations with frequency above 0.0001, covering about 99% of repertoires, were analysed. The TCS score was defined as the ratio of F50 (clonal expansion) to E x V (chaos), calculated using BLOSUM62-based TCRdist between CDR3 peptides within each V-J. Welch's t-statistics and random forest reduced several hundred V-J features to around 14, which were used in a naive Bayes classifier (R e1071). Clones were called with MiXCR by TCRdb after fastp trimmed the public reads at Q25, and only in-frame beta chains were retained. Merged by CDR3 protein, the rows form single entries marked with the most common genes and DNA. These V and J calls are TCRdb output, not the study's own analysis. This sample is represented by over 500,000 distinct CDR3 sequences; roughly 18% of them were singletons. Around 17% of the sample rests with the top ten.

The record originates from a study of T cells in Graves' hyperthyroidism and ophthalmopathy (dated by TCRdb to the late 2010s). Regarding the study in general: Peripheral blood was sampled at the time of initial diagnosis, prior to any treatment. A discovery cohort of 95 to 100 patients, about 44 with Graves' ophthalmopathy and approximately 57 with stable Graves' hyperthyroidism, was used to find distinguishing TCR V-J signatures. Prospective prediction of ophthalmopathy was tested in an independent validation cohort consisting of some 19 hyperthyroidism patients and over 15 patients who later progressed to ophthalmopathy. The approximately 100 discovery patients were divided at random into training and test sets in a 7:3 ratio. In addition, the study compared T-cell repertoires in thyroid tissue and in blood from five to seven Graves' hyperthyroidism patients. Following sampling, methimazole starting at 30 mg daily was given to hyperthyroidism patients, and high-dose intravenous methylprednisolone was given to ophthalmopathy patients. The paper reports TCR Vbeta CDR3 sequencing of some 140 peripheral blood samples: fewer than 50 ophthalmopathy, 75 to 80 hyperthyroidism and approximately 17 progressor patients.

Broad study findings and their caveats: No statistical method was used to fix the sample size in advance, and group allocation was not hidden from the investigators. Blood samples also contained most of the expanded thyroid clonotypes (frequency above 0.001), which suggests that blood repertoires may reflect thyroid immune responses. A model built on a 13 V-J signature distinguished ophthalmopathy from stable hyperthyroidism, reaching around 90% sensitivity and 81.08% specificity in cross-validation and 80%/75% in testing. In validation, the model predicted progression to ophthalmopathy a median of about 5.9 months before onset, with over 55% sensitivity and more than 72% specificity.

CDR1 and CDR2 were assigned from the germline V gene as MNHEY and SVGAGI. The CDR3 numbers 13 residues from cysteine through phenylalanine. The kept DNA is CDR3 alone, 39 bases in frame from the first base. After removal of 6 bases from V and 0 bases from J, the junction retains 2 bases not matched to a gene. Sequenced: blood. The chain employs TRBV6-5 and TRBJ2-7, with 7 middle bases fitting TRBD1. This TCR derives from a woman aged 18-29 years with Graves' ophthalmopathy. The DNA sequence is TGTGCCAGCAGCTACAGGGGCTCCTACGAGCAGTACTTC. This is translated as CASSYRGSYEQYF.